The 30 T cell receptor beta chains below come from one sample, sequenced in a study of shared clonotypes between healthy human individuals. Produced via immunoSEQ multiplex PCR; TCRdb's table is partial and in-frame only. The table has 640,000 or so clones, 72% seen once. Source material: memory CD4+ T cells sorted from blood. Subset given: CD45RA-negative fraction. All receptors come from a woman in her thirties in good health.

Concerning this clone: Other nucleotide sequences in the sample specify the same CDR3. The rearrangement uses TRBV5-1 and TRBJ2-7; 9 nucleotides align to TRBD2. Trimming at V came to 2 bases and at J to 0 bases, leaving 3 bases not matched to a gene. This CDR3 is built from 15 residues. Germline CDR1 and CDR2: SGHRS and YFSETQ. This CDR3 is CASSFLSGSSYEQYF. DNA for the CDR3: TGCGCCAGCAGCTTCCTTAGCGGGAGCTCCTACGAGCAGTACTTC.

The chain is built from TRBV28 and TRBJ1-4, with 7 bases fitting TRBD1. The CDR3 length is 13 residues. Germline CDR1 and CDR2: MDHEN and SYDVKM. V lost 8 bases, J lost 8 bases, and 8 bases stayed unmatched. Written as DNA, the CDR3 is TGTGCCAGCCGTGGGACAGTCGGGGAAAAACTGTTTTTT. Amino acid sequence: CASRGTVGEKLFF.

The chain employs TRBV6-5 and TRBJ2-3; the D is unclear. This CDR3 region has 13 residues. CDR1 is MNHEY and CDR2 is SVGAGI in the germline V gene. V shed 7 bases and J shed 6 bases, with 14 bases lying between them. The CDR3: CASIDPVGDTQYF. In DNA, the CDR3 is TGTGCCAGCATTGACCCGGTCGGGGATACGCAGTATTTT.

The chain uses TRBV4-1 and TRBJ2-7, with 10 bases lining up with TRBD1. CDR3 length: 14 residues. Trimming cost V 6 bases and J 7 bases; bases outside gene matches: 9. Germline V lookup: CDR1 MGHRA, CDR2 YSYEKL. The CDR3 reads CASRPIGQGGEQYF. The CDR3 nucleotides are TGCGCCAGCAGACCGATCGGACAGGGGGGTGAGCAGTACTTC.

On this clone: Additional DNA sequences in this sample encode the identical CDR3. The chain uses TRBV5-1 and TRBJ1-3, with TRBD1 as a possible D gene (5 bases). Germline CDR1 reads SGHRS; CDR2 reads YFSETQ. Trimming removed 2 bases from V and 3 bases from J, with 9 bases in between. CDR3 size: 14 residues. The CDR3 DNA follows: TGCGCCAGCAGCTTCGGGACGGATGGAAACACCATATATTTT. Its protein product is CASSFGTDGNTIYF.

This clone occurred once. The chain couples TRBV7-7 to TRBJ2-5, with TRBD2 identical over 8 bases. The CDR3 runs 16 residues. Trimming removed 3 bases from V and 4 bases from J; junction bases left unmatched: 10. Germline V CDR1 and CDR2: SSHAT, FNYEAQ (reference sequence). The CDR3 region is CASSFLGAGGGETQYF. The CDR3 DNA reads TGTGCCAGCAGCTTCCTTGGCGCGGGAGGAGGAGAGACCCAGTACTTC.

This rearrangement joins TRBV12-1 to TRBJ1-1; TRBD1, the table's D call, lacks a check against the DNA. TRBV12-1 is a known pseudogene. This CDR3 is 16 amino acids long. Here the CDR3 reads CASSFSVPTGDPEAFF. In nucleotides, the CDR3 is TGTGCCAGCAGCTTTTCGGTCCCGACAGGGGACCCGGAAGCTTTCTTT.

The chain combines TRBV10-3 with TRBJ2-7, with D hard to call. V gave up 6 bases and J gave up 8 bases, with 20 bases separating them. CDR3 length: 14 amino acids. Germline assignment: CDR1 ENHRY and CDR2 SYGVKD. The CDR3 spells CAISDLDSGSKQYF. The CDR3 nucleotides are TGTGCCATCAGCGATTTGGATTCGGGCTCCAAGCAGTACTTC.

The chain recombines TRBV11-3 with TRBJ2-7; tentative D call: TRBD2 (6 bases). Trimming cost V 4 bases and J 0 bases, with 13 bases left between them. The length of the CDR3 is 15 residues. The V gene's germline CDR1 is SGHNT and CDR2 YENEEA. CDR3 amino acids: CASSSLLANSYEQYF. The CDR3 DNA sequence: TGTGCCAGCAGCTCCCTCCTAGCGAACTCCTACGAGCAGTACTTC.

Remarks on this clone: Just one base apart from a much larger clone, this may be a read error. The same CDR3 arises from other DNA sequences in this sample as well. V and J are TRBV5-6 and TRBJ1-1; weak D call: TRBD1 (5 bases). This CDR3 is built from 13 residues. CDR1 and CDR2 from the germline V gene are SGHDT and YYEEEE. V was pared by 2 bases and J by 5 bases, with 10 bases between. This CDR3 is CASSLVRGTEAFF. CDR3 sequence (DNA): TGTGCCAGCAGCTTAGTACGGGGGACTGAAGCTTTCTTT.

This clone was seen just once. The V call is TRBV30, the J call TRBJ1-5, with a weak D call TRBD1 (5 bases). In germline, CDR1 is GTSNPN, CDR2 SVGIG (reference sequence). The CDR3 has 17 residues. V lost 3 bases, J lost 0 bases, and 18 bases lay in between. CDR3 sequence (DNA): TGTGCCTGGAGCCCTCCAAAAACAGGTTATAGCAATCAGCCCCAGCATTTT. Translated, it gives CAWSPPKTGYSNQPQHF. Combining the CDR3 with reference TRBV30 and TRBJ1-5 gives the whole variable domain SQTIHQWPATLVQPVGSPLSLECTVEGTSNPNLYWYRQAAGRGLQLLFYSVGIGQISSEVPQNLSASRPQDRQFILSSKKLLLSDSGFYLCAWSPPKTGYSNQPQHFGDGTRLSIL.

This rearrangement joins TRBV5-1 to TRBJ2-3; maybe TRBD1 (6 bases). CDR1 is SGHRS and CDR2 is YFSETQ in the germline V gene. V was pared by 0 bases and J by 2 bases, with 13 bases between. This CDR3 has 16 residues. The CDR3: CASSLEGTYTTDTQYF. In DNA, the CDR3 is TGCGCCAGCAGCTTGGAGGGGACATACACCACAGATACGCAGTATTTT.

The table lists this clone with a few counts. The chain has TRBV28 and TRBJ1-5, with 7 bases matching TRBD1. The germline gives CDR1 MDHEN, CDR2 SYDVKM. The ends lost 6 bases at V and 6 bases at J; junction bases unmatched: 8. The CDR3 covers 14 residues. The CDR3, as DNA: TGTGCCAGCAGCCAAATACAGGGGACTCAGCCCCAGCATTTT. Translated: CASSQIQGTQPQHF.

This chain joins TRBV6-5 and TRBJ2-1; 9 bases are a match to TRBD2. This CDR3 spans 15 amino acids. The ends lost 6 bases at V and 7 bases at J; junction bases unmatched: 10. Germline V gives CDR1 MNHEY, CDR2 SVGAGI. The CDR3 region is CASSSGRPVGNEQFF. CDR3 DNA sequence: TGTGCCAGCAGCAGCGGGAGGCCAGTGGGAAATGAGCAGTTCTTC.

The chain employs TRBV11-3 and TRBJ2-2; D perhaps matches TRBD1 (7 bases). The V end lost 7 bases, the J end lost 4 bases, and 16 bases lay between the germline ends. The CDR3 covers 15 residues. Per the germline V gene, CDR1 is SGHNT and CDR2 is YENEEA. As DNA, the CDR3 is TGTGCCAGCAAAGGAGGGACAGATGGCACCGGGGAGCTGTTTTTT. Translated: CASKGGTDGTGELFF. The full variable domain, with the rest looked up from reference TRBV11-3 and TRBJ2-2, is EAGVVQSPRYKIIEKKQPVAFWCNPISGHNTLYWYLQNLGQGPELLIRYENEEAVDDSQLPKDRFSAERLKGVDSTLKIQPAELGDSAVYLCASKGGTDGTGELFFGEGSRLTVL.

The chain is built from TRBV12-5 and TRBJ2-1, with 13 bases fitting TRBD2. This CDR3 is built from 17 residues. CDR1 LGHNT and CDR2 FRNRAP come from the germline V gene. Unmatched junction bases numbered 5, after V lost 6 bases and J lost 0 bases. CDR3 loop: CASGRTSGRGSYNEQFF. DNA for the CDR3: TGTGCTAGTGGCCGGACTAGCGGGAGAGGCTCCTACAATGAGCAGTTCTTC.

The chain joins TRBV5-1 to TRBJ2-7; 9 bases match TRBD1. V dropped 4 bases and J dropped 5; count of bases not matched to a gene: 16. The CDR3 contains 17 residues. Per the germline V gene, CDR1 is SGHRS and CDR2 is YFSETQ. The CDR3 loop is CASSPHDYRGRGNEQYF. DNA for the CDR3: TGCGCCAGCAGCCCACATGATTACAGGGGGCGCGGGAACGAGCAGTACTTC.

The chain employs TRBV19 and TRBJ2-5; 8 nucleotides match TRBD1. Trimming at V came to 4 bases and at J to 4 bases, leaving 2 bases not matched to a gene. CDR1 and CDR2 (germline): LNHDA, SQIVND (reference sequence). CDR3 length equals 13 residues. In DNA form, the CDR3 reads TGTGCCAGTAGTAGCGACAGGGGAGAGACCCAGTACTTC. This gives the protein CASSSDRGETQYF.

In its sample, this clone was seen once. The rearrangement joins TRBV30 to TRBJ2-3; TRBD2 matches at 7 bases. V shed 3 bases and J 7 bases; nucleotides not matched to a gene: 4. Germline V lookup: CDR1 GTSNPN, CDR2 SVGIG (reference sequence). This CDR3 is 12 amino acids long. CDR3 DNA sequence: TGTGCCTGGAGGTTAAGCGGGAATACGCAGTATTTT. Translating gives CAWRLSGNTQYF.

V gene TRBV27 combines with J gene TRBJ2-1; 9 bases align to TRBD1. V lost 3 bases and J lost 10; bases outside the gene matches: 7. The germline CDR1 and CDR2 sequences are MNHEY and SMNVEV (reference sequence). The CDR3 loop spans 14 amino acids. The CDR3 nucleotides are TGTGCCAGCAGTTTTGGGACAGGGAGACACGAGCAGTTCTTC. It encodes CASSFGTGRHEQFF.

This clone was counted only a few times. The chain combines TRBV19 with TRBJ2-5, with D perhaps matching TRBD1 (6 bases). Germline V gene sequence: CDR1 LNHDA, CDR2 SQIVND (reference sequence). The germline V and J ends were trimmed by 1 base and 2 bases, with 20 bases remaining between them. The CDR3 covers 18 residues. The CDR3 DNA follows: TGTGCCAGTAGTATAGGTTCGACAGGCCGGCGGTGGCAAGAGACCCAGTACTTC. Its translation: CASSIGSTGRRWQETQYF. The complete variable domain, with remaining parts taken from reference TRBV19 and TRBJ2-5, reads DGGITQSPKYLFRKEGQNVTLSCEQNLNHDAMYWYRQDPGQGLRLIYYSQIVNDFQKGDIAEGYSVSREKKESFPLTVTSAQKNPTAFYLCASSIGSTGRRWQETQYFGPGTRLLVL.

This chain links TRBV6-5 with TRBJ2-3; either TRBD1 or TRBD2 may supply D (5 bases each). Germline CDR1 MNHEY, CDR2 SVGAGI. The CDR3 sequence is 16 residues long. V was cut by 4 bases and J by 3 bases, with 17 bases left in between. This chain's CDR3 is CASSSGPSYSTDTQYF. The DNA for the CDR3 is TGTGCCAGCAGTTCGGGACCATCGTACTCTACAGATACGCAGTATTTT.

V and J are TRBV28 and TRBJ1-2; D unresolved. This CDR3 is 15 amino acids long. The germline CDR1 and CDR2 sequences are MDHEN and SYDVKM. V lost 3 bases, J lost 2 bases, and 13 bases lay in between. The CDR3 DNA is TGTGCCAGCAGTTTGGCACAGCCAGTGAACTATGGCTACACCTTC. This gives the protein CASSLAQPVNYGYTF.

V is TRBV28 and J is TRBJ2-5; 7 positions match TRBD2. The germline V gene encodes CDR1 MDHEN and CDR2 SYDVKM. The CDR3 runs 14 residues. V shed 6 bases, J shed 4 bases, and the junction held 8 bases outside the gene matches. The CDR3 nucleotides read TGTGCCAGCAGCCCCCCTGGGGGGGGAGAGACCCAGTACTTC. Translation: CASSPPGGGETQYF.

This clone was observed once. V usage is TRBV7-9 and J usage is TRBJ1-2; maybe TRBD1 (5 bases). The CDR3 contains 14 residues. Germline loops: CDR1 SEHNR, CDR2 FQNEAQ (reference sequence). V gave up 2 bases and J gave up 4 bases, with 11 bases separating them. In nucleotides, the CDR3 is TGTGCCAGCAGCTTACGTCGGGGGAGCTATGGCTACACCTTC. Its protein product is CASSLRRGSYGYTF.

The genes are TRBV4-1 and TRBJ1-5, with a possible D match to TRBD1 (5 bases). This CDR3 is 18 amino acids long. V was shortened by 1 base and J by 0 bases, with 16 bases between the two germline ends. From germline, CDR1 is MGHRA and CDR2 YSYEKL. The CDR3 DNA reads TGCGCCAGCAGCCAAGCTGGTCGGGGGGTTTTTAGCAATCAGCCCCAGCATTTT. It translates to CASSQAGRGVFSNQPQHF.

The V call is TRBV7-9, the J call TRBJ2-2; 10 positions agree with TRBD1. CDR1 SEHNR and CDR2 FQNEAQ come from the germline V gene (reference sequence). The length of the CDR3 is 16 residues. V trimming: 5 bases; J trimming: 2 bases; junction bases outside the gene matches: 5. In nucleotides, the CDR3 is TGTGCCAGCAGCCACCGGGACAGGGGAAACACCGGGGAGCTGTTTTTT. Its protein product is CASSHRDRGNTGELFF.

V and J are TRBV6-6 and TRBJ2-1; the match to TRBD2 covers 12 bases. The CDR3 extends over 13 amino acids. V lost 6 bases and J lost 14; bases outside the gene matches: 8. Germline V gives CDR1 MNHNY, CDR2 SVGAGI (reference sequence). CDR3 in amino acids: CASRALAGGPEFF. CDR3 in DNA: TGTGCCAGCAGGGCCCTAGCGGGAGGGCCCGAGTTCTTC.

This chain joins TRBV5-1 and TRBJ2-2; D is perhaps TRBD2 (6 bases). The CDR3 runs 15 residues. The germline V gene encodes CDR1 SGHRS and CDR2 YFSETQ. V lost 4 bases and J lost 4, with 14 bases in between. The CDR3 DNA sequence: TGCGCCAGCAGCCCGGGACTGGCCTTCACCGGGGAGCTGTTTTTT. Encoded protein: CASSPGLAFTGELFF.

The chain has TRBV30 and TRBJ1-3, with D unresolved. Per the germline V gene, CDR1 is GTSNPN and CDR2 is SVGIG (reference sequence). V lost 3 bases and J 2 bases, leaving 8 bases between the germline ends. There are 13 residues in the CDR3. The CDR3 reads CAWRQVPGNTIYF. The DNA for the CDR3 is TGTGCCTGGAGACAAGTTCCTGGAAACACCATATATTTT.